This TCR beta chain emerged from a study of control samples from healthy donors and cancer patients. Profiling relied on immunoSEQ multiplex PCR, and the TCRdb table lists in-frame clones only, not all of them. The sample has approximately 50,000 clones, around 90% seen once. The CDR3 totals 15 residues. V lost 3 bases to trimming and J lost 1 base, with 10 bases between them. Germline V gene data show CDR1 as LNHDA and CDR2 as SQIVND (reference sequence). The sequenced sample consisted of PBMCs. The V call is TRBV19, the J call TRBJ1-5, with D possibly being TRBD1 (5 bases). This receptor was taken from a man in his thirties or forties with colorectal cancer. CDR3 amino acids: CASSIQGSSNQPQHF. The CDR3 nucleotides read TGTGCCAGTAGTATTCAGGGATCAAGCAATCAGCCCCAGCATTTT.